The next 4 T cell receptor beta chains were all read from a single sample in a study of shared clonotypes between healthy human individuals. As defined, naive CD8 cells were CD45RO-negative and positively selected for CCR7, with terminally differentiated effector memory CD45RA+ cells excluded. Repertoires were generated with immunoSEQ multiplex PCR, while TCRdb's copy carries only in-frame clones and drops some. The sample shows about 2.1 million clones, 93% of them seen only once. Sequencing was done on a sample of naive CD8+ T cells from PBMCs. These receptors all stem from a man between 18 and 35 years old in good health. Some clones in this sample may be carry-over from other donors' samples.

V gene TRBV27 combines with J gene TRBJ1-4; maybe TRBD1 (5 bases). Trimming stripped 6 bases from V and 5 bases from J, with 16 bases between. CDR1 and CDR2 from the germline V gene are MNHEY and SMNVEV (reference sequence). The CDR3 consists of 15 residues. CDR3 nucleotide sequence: TGTGCCAGCAGGACCTTTGACGGGGGGAATGAAAAACTGTTTTTT. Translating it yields CASRTFDGGNEKLFF.

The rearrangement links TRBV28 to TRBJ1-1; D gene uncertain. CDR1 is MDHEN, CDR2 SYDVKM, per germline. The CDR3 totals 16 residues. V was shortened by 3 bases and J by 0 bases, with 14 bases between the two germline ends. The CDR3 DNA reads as TGTGCCAGCAGTTTGGTTACTCGGGGTTTGAACACTGAAGCTTTCTTT. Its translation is CASSLVTRGLNTEAFF.

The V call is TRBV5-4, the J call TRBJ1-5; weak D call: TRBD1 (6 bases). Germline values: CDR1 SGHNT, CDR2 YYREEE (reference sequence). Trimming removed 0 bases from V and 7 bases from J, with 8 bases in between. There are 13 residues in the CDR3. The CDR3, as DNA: TGTGCCAGCAGCTTGGACAGGGTCCAGCCCCAGCATTTT. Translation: CASSLDRVQPQHF.

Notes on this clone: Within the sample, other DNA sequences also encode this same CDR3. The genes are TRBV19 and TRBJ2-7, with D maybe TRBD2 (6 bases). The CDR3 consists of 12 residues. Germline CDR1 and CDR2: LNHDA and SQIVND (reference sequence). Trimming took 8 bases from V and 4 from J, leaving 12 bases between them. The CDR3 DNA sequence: TGTGCCAGTCGGGGACTCACTTACGAGCAGTACTTC. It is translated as CASRGLTYEQYF. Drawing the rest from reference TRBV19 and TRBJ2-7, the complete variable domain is DGGITQSPKYLFRKEGQNVTLSCEQNLNHDAMYWYRQDPGQGLRLIYYSQIVNDFQKGDIAEGYSVSREKKESFPLTVTSAQKNPTAFYLCASRGLTYEQYFGPGTRLTVT.